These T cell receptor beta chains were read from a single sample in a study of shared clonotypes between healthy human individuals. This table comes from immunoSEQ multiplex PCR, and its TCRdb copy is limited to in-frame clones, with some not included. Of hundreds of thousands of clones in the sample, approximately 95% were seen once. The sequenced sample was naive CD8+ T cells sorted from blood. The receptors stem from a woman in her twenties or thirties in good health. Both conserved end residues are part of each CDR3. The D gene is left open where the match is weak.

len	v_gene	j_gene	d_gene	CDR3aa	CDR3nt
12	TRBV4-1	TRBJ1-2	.	CASLGSDYGYTF	TGCGCCAGCTTGGGTTCGGACTATGGCTACACCTTC
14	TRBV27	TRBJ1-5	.	CASSFIGANQPQHF	TGTGCCAGCAGTTTCATTGGGGCCAATCAGCCCCAGCATTTT
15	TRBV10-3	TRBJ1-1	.	CAIRRGARVNTEAFF	TGTGCCATAAGGCGGGGGGCTCGGGTGAACACTGAAGCTTTCTTT
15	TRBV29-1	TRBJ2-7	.	CSVEVRGLLDYEQYF	TGCAGCGTTGAAGTGCGGGGGCTATTAGACTACGAGCAGTACTTC
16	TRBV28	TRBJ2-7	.	CASSSLDTISSYEQYF	TGTGCCAGCAGTTCCCTCGATACAATAAGCTCCTACGAGCAGTACTTC
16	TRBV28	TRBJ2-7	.	CASSSPPRSGSYEQYF	TGTGCCAGCAGTTCCCCCCCCCGGAGCGGCTCCTACGAGCAGTACTTC
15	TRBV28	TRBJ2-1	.	CASSLGSGSGNEQFF	TGTGCCAGCAGTTTAGGGAGCGGTTCCGGCAATGAGCAGTTCTTC
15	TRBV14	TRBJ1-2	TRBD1	CASSHTTTGSYGYTF	TGTGCCAGCAGCCACACGACGACAGGGTCTTATGGCTACACCTTC
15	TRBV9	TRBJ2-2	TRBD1	CASSFRDRGTGELFF	TGTGCCAGCAGCTTCCGGGACAGGGGAACCGGGGAGCTGTTTTTT
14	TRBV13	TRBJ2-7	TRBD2	CASSSAGGNYEQYF	TGTGCCAGCAGCTCGGCGGGAGGGAACTACGAGCAGTACTTC
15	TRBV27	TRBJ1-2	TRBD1	CASSPSTGMDYGYTF	TGTGCCAGCAGTCCCTCGACAGGGATGGACTATGGCTACACCTTC
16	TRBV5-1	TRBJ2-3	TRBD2	CASSLEWRGGTDTQYF	TGCGCCAGCAGCTTGGAGTGGCGGGGAGGGACAGATACGCAGTATTTT
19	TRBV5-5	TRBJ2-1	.	CASSLFSGGPSYSYNEQFF	TGTGCCAGCAGCTTGTTCTCTGGGGGCCCTTCCTACTCCTACAATGAGCAGTTCTTC
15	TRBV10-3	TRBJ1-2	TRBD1	CAISHPGQGFYGYTF	TGTGCCATCAGTCACCCGGGACAGGGGTTCTATGGCTACACCTTC
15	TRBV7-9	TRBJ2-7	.	CASSLIGVPQYEQYF	TGTGCCAGCAGCTTGATTGGGGTCCCTCAATACGAGCAGTACTTC
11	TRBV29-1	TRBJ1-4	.	CSGRDGEKLFF	TGCAGCGGGAGAGATGGTGAAAAACTGTTTTTT
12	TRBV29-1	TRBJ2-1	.	CSVDLRYNEQFF	TGCAGCGTTGACTTGAGATACAATGAGCAGTTCTTC
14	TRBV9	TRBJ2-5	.	CASSARTSRETQYF	TGTGCCAGCAGCGCAAGGACTTCTCGGGAGACCCAGTACTTC
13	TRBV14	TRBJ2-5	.	CASSQEGAGIPYF	TGTGCCAGCAGCCAAGAGGGGGCGGGGATCCCGTACTTC
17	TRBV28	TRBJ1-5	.	CGISPHDSDWSNQPQHF	TGTGGGATATCTCCCCATGACAGCGATTGGAGCAATCAGCCCCAGCATTTT
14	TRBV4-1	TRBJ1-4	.	CASSWTVTNEKLFF	TGCGCCAGCAGCTGGACAGTAACTAATGAAAAACTGTTTTTT
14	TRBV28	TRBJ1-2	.	CASSPGADSYGYTF	TGTGCCAGCAGCCCAGGGGCTGACAGCTATGGCTACACCTTC
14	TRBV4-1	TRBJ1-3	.	CASSQETRVNTIYF	TGCGCCAGCAGCCAAGAGACTCGGGTTAACACCATATATTTT
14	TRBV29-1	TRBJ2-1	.	CSVEDLAAYNEQFF	TGCAGCGTTGAAGATCTAGCAGCATACAATGAGCAGTTCTTC
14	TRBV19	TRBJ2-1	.	CASSIVEGDNEQFF	TGTGCCAGTAGTATAGTAGAAGGGGACAATGAGCAGTTCTTC
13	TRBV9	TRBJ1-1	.	CASSTTGSSEAFF	TGTGCCAGCAGTACAACAGGGAGTAGTGAAGCTTTCTTT
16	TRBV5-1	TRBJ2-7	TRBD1	CASSLDSDRSSYEQYF	TGCGCCAGCAGCTTGGACTCGGACAGGAGCTCCTACGAGCAGTACTTC